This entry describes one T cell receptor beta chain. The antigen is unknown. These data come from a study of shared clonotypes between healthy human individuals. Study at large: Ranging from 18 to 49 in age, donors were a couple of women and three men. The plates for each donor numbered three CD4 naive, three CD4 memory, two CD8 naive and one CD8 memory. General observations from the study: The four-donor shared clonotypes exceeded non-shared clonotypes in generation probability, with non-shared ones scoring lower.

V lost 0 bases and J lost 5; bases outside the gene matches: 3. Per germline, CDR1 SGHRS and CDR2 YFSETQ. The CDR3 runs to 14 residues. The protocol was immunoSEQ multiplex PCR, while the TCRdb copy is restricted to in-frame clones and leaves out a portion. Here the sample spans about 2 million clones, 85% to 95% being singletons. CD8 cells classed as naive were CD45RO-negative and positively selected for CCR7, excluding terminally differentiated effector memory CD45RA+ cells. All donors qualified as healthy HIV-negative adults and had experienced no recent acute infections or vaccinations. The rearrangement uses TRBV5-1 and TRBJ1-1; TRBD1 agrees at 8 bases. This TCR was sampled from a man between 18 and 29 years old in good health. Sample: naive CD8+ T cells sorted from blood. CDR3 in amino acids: CASSLGTGKTEAFF. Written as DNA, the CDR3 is TGCGCCAGCAGCTTGGGGACAGGGAAAACTGAAGCTTTCTTT.